A selection of T cell receptor beta chains follows, all from one sample in a study of blood T cells in healthy people across ages. TCRdb fed the 5' RACE reads into MiXCR, producing one record per CDR3 protein. The data show over 950,000 distinct CDR3 sequences, roughly two fifths seen once. The source material was blood. These receptors came from a man younger than 35 in good health. Each CDR3 is given with its conserved first and last residue. D genes are given only for firm matches. The listing skips clone size in some rows; elsewhere it reads once, few, many or a size class.

d_call	clone_size	v_call	j_call	cdr3_aa	cdr3_nt
TRBD1	few	TRBV7-2	TRBJ2-1	CASSLEGQGARGNEQFF	TGTGCCAGCAGCTTAGAAGGGCAGGGGGCGCGTGGTAATGAGCAGTTCTTC
TRBD1	-	TRBV6-1	TRBJ2-2	CASSDMGQGYGELFF	TGTGCCAGCAGTGATATGGGACAGGGGTACGGGGAGCTGTTTTTT
-	few	TRBV20-1	TRBJ2-3	CSSLGSTFSTDTQYF	TGCAGTTCTTTAGGGTCTACCTTTTCCACAGATACGCAGTATTTT
TRBD1	-	TRBV6-2/TRBV6-3	TRBJ1-2	CASSYGTGTIREFGYTF	TGTGCCAGCAGTTACGGGACAGGTACTATTCGTGAATTTGGCTACACCTTC
-	-	TRBV4-3	TRBJ2-3	CASSLESRTDTQYF	TGCGCCAGCAGCCTTGAGAGCCGTACAGATACGCAGTATTTT
-	many	TRBV29-1	TRBJ2-5	CSDSRGLQETQYF	TGCAGCGATAGCAGGGGACTCCAAGAGACCCAGTACTTC
TRBD1	-	TRBV20-1	TRBJ2-1	CSVLGQGLIDEQFF	TGCAGTGTCCTGGGACAGGGGTTGATCGATGAGCAGTTCTTC
-	once	TRBV6-6	TRBJ1-2	CASSYSTVLYGYAF	TGTGCCAGCAGTTACTCGACGGTGCTCTATGGCTACGCCTTC
TRBD2	many	TRBV20-1	TRBJ2-3	CSVDGTSGTDTQYF	TGCAGTGTTGACGGGACTAGCGGGACAGATACGCAGTATTTT
TRBD1	-	TRBV5-1	TRBJ2-7	CASSLPDRRPYEQYF	TGCGCCAGCAGCTTGCCGGACAGGAGACCCTACGAGCAGTACTTC
-	once	TRBV20-1	TRBJ1-5	CSASDLDNSNQPQHF	TGCAGTGCTAGTGATCTGGACAATAGCAATCAGCCCCAGCATTTT
-	-	TRBV7-2	TRBJ1-5	CAGSLTGGTNQPQHF	TGTGCCGGCAGCTTAACGGGGGGGACCAATCAGCCCCAGCATTTT
-	-	TRBV7-2	TRBJ2-2	CASSLAPRDQLFF	TGTGCCAGCAGCTTAGCCCCCCGGGACCAGCTGTTTTTT
-	-	TRBV12-3/TRBV12-4	TRBJ2-7	CASSGQESSYNEQYF	TGTGCCAGCAGCGGTCAGGAGAGCTCCTACAATGAGCAGTACTTC
-	-	TRBV6-5	TRBJ2-1	CASSASYTGGNEQFF	TGTGCCAGCAGTGCAAGTTATACAGGCGGCAATGAGCAGTTCTTC
-	many	TRBV5-1	TRBJ2-5	CASSLTRYVNEQYF	TGCGCCAGCAGCTTGACCCGCTATGTCAATGAGCAGTACTTC
-	-	TRBV25-1	TRBJ1-2	CASSMAYGYTF	TGTGCCAGTTCGATGGCGTATGGCTACACCTTC
-	once	TRBV12-3/TRBV12-4	TRBJ1-1	CASSLEPAIGTEAFF	TGTGCCAGCAGTTTAGAACCGGCGATTGGGACTGAAGCTTTCTTT
-	-	TRBV11-2	TRBJ2-1	CASSLDSGLPTSSYNEQFF	TGTGCCAGCAGCTTAGATTCAGGCCTACCAACGAGCTCCTACAATGAGCAGTTCTTC
-	-	TRBV4-1	TRBJ2-3	CASSQGYTQYF	TGCGCCAGCAGCCAAGGTTACACGCAGTATTTT
TRBD2	few	TRBV6-5	TRBJ2-3	CASRSSGATDTQYF	TGTGCCAGCAGATCTAGCGGGGCCACAGATACGCAGTATTTT
TRBD1	few	TRBV2	TRBJ2-7	CASSDGDRGYEQYF	TGTGCCAGCAGTGACGGGGACAGAGGGTACGAGCAGTACTTC
-	-	TRBV30	TRBJ1-4	CAWSGGHRNEKLFF	TGTGCCTGGAGCGGGGGCCATAGGAACGAAAAACTGTTTTTT
-	-	TRBV27	TRBJ1-2	CASSLNVNDHYGYTF	TGTGCCAGCAGTTTAAACGTTAATGATCACTATGGCTACACCTTC
-	-	TRBV25-1	TRBJ2-1	CASSGGFTYNEQFF	TGTGCCAGCAGTGGAGGGTTTACCTACAATGAGCAGTTCTTC
-	-	TRBV7-2	TRBJ1-6	CASSLGGSRSSYNSPLHF	TGTGCCAGCAGCTTAGGAGGGTCGAGGAGCTCCTATAATTCACCCCTCCACTTT
TRBD1	-	TRBV12-3/TRBV12-4	TRBJ1-2	CASSKAGTGMTNYGYTF	TGTGCCAGCAGTAAAGCCGGGACAGGGATGACTAACTATGGCTACACCTTC
-	once	TRBV7-9	TRBJ2-3	CASSFGQPNQPQYF	TGTGCCAGCAGCTTCGGGCAGCCCAATCAGCCCCAGTATTTT
-	-	TRBV7-2	TRBJ1-5	CASSLEVKQPQHF	TGTGCCAGCAGCTTAGAGGTGAAACAGCCCCAGCATTTT
-	few	TRBV9	TRBJ1-2	CASSATATFNGYTF	TGTGCCAGCAGCGCCACCGCGACTTTCAATGGCTACACCTTC
-	-	TRBV29-1	TRBJ1-1	CSVHGKMNTEAFF	TGCAGCGTCCACGGCAAAATGAACACTGAAGCTTTCTTT
-	-	TRBV30	TRBJ2-5	CALVLRRETQYF	TGTGCCTTGGTACTCCGGCGGGAGACCCAGTACTTC
-	once	TRBV6-6	TRBJ2-5	CAGRESAGQETQYF	TGTGCCGGCAGGGAAAGTGCGGGCCAAGAGACCCAGTACTTC
-	-	TRBV28	TRBJ2-1	CAITGTRGETQFF	TGTGCCATTACCGGGACAAGGGGAGAGACCCAGTTCTTC
-	-	TRBV29-1	TRBJ2-7	CSVEDDSPSSYEQYF	TGCAGCGTTGAAGACGACAGTCCTAGCTCCTACGAGCAGTACTTC
-	-	TRBV20-1	TRBJ1-2	CSAKDSKWYGYTF	TGCAGTGCTAAGGACAGTAAATGGTATGGCTACACCTTC
TRBD1	-	TRBV30	TRBJ1-5	CAWTDGTGIRQPQHF	TGTGCCTGGACTGACGGGACAGGGATTAGGCAGCCCCAGCATTTT
-	-	TRBV4-3	TRBJ1-1	CASSQDGPGENTEAFF	TGCGCCAGCAGCCAAGATGGCCCGGGGGAGAACACTGAAGCTTTCTTT
-	-	TRBV9	TRBJ1-1	CASSGPTGLITEAFF	TGTGCCAGCAGCGGACCGACGGGACTGATCACTGAAGCTTTCTTT
-	-	TRBV6-2/TRBV6-3	TRBJ1-5	CASSFGQFNQPQHF	TGTGCCAGCAGTTTTGGACAGTTCAATCAGCCCCAGCATTTT
-	once	TRBV21-1	TRBJ2-7	CAGSKAVKDRSSYEQYF	TGTGCCGGCAGCAAAGCGGTTAAGGACAGGAGCTCCTACGAGCAGTACTTC
TRBD1	-	TRBV6-5	TRBJ2-7	CASSCLGQATYEQYF	TGTGCCAGCAGTTGCTTGGGACAGGCCACCTACGAGCAGTACTTC
-	few	TRBV12-3/TRBV12-4	TRBJ1-1	CASSFGPEAFF	TGTGCCAGCAGTTTCGGTCCTGAAGCTTTCTTT
-	many	TRBV10-3	TRBJ2-1	CAISEGSGGNEQFF	TGTGCCATCAGTGAGGGCTCTGGTGGCAATGAGCAGTTCTTC
-	-	TRBV19	TRBJ2-1	CASMMGRGINEQFF	TGTGCCAGTATGATGGGACGGGGGATCAATGAGCAGTTCTTC
-	-	TRBV7-9	TRBJ2-7	CASSLLGEYAEQYF	TGTGCCAGCAGCTTATTGGGGGAATACGCCGAGCAGTACTTC
TRBD1	-	TRBV7-9	TRBJ1-4	CASSKDKTGVRNEKLFF	TGTGCCAGCAGCAAAGATAAAACAGGGGTTCGGAATGAAAAACTGTTTTTT